The 18 T cell receptor beta chains below come from one sample, sequenced in a study of cytotoxic CD8 clonotypes in ibrutinib-treated CLL. The data were produced by immunoSEQ multiplex PCR, yet TCRdb's version contains in-frame clones alone and is incomplete. There are some 150,000 clones in the sample; about three quarters occur only once, and about 5% lies in the top ten. The sample consisted of PBMCs, taken after 24 months of ibrutinib treatment. The origin of the receptors is a human donor with chronic lymphocytic leukemia.

This clone was seen only a few times. The chain carries TRBV9 and TRBJ2-2, with 9 nucleotides matching TRBD1. CDR1 is SGDLS and CDR2 is YYNGEE in the germline V gene. The CDR3 consists of 16 residues. The J segment lost 8 bases and the V segment lost 0 bases, leaving 8 bases of the junction unmatched. CDR3 nucleotide sequence: TGTGCCAGCAGCGTAGGAGGGACAGGGAGGTATGGGGAGCTGTTTTTT. This codes for CASSVGGTGRYGELFF.

The J gene is TRBJ2-7, the V gene TRBV4-3; D is possibly TRBD2 (7 bases). With 1 base removed from V and 5 bases from J, the gap between germline ends came to 27 bases. The CDR3 is 19 amino acids. Per germline, CDR1 LGHNA and CDR2 YSLEER. The CDR3 spells CASSQGELAWGEGVDEQYF. In DNA form, the CDR3 reads TGCGCCAGCAGCCAAGGGGAGTTAGCGTGGGGGGAGGGGGTGGACGAGCAGTACTTC.

J is TRBJ1-5 and V is TRBV4-3, with 7 nucleotides matching TRBD1. The germline V gene has CDR1 LGHNA and CDR2 YSLEER. V was pared by 0 bases and J by 5 bases, with 7 bases of the junction left unmatched. The CDR3 contains 16 residues. Here the CDR3 reads CASSQDWQGGDQPQHF. The CDR3 coding sequence is TGCGCCAGCAGCCAAGATTGGCAGGGGGGGGATCAGCCCCAGCATTTT.

The chain carries TRBV9 and TRBJ2-1, with a weak D call TRBD2 (6 bases). Trimming cost V 4 bases and J 0 bases, with 20 bases left between them. From germline, CDR1 is SGDLS and CDR2 YYNGEE. The CDR3 is 18 residues long. The CDR3 sequence is CASSPTTWDWSSYNEQFF. The CDR3 DNA follows: TGTGCCAGCAGCCCAACCACGTGGGACTGGAGCTCCTACAATGAGCAGTTCTTC. The entire variable domain, with the rest obtained from reference TRBV9 and TRBJ2-1, is as follows: DSGVTQTPKHLITATGQRVTLRCSPRSGDLSVYWYQQSLDQGLQFLIQYYNGEERAKGNILERFSAQQFPDLHSELNLSSLELGDSALYFCASSPTTWDWSSYNEQFFGPGTRLTVL.

The chain joins TRBV6-6 to TRBJ2-2; 9 bases are a match to TRBD1. Germline V gives CDR1 MNHNY, CDR2 SVGAGI (reference sequence). The CDR3 has 15 residues. With V trimmed by 6 bases and J by 4 bases, 6 bases remained unmatched. CDR3 in amino acids: CASRPGTGSTGELFF. CDR3 sequence (DNA): TGTGCCAGCAGACCCGGGACAGGGTCCACCGGGGAGCTGTTTTTT.

Concerning this clone: Different DNA sequences within this sample yield the same CDR3. V gene TRBV14 combines with J gene TRBJ1-3; tentative D call: TRBD1 (6 bases). The CDR3 runs 14 residues. Per germline, CDR1 SGHDN and CDR2 FVKESK. The V end was cut by 4 bases, the J end by 0 bases, with 7 bases between. The CDR3: CASSPGHSGNTIYF. The CDR3 DNA is TGTGCCAGCAGCCCGGGACACTCTGGAAACACCATATATTTT.

The V and J genes are TRBV27 and TRBJ2-7, with a tentative D call TRBD2 (6 bases). CDR1 MNHEY and CDR2 SMNVEV come from the germline V gene (reference sequence). The CDR3 extends over 11 amino acids. The ends were cut back, 8 bases at V and 5 bases at J, with 10 bases in the middle. The DNA of the CDR3 is TGTGCCAGCGCTAGCGTCCACGAGCAGTACTTC. Residues: CASASVHEQYF.

V is TRBV4-2 and J is TRBJ2-1, with 10 bases fitting TRBD1. Germline assignment: CDR1 LGHNA and CDR2 YNFKEQ. The CDR3 is 18 residues long. Germline trimming cut 4 bases from V and 8 bases from J; bases unmatched to any gene: 17. CDR3 in DNA: TGTGCCAGCAGCCTCCCAATTGGGGGGGACAGGGGTATGGATGAGCAGTTCTTC. Translated, it gives CASSLPIGGDRGMDEQFF.

The J gene is TRBJ1-3, the V gene TRBV7-9; D is undetermined. Germline V lookup: CDR1 SEHNR, CDR2 FQNEAQ (reference sequence). The V end was cut by 1 base, the J end by 4 bases, with 8 bases between. The CDR3 consists of 14 residues. CDR3 in amino acids: CASSLGPIGNTIYF. CDR3 DNA: TGTGCCAGCAGCTTAGGGCCCATAGGAAACACCATATATTTT. Using reference TRBV7-9 and TRBJ1-3 for the parts outside the CDR3, the full variable domain is DTGVSQNPRHKITKRGQNVTFRCDPISEHNRLYWYRQTLGQGPEFLTYFQNEAQLEKSRLLSDRFSAERPKGSFSTLEIQRTEQGDSAMYLCASSLGPIGNTIYFGEGSWLTVV.

V usage is TRBV11-2 and J usage is TRBJ1-6; unclear D gene. The CDR3 spans 12 residues. Germline V CDR1 and CDR2: SGHAT, FQNNGV. Trimming took off 3 bases at V and 12 bases at J, with 9 bases between the two ends. Written as DNA, the CDR3 is TGTGCCAGCAGCTTCCCCTTCGGACCCCTCCACTTT. Translation: CASSFPFGPLHF.

The chain uses TRBV29-1 and TRBJ2-3; 10 bases agree with TRBD1. After removal of 4 bases from V and 1 base from J, the junction contained 2 bases not matched to a gene. The germline V gene has CDR1 SQVTM and CDR2 ANQGSEA. This CDR3 has 14 residues. The CDR3 spells CSVGDRGGTDTQYF. The CDR3 DNA reads TGCAGCGTTGGGGACAGGGGTGGCACAGATACGCAGTATTTT.

The gene calls are TRBV19 and TRBJ1-1; no clear D. This CDR3 is built from 13 residues. Germline CDR1 and CDR2: LNHDA and SQIVND (reference sequence). Deletions cut 9 bases from V and 0 bases from J, with 11 bases between. Here the CDR3 reads CASQNMVNTEAFF. The CDR3, as DNA: TGTGCCAGCCAAAACATGGTGAACACTGAAGCTTTCTTT. The variable domain in full, with the rest retrieved from reference TRBV19 and TRBJ1-1, is DGGITQSPKYLFRKEGQNVTLSCEQNLNHDAMYWYRQDPGQGLRLIYYSQIVNDFQKGDIAEGYSVSREKKESFPLTVTSAQKNPTAFYLCASQNMVNTEAFFGQGTRLTVV.

The rearrangement joins TRBV28 to TRBJ2-5, with D possibly TRBD1 on 5 matching bases. CDR1 and CDR2 from the germline V gene are MDHEN and SYDVKM. Trimming took 5 bases from V and 1 from J, leaving 14 bases between them. The CDR3 loop spans 15 amino acids. The CDR3 DNA reads as TGTGCCAGCAGTGCCCTAGGGGCTCCCCAAGAGACCCAGTACTTC. Translating it yields CASSALGAPQETQYF. The whole variable domain, filled in from reference TRBV28 and TRBJ2-5, reads DVKVTQSSRYLVKRTGEKVFLECVQDMDHENMFWYRQDPGLGLRLIYFSYDVKMKEKGDIPEGYSVSREKKERFSLILESASTNQTSMYLCASSALGAPQETQYFGPGTRLLVL.

This rearrangement joins TRBV7-6 to TRBJ2-7, with unresolved D. The CDR3 is made up of 17 amino acids. The V end was cut by 5 bases, the J end by 4 bases, with 24 bases between. Germline V gene lookup returns CDR1 SGHVS and CDR2 FNYEAQ. DNA of the CDR3: TGTGCCAGCAGCCCCCCCCCGTCCAGCCAGGTCGAGTACGAGCAGTACTTC. This translates into CASSPPPSSQVEYEQYF.

This chain joins TRBV5-6 and TRBJ2-7, with 8 positions matching TRBD2. The ends lost 1 base at V and 7 bases at J; junction bases unmatched: 4. Germline V gene data show CDR1 as SGHDT and CDR2 as YYEEEE. CDR3 length: 13 residues. The CDR3 DNA follows: TGTGCCAGCAGCTTGCCCGGGGGGGTAGAGCAGTACTTC. Its translation is CASSLPGGVEQYF.

The gene calls are TRBV7-9 and TRBJ1-6; unclear D gene. The CDR3 sequence is 14 residues long. Germline assignment: CDR1 SEHNR and CDR2 FQNEAQ (reference sequence). V lost 4 bases and J 8 bases, leaving 12 bases between the germline ends. The CDR3 region is CASSSIGQYSPLHF. As DNA, the CDR3 is TGTGCCAGCAGCTCCATTGGCCAGTATTCACCCCTCCACTTT.

The sample holds a few counts of this clone. The V and J genes are TRBV27 and TRBJ1-5; D might be TRBD1 (5 bases). Germline V CDR1 and CDR2: MNHEY, SMNVEV (reference sequence). This CDR3 has 14 residues. Trimming removed 2 bases at V and 7 bases at J, with 12 bases between. The CDR3 reads CASSLKAGSQPQHF. In DNA form, the CDR3 reads TGTGCCAGCAGTTTAAAGGCAGGGAGCCAGCCCCAGCATTTT.

The chain links TRBV30 to TRBJ2-3; the D is unclear. V lost 4 bases to trimming and J lost 6 bases, with 8 bases between them. Germline loops: CDR1 GTSNPN, CDR2 SVGIG (reference sequence). The CDR3 length is 11 residues. The CDR3 DNA is TGTGCCTGGACCATTGGGGATACGCAGTATTTT. This encodes CAWTIGDTQYF.